These 21 T cell receptor beta chains originate from one sample sequenced in a study of T cells in Graves' hyperthyroidism and ophthalmopathy. Amplification yielded TCR beta CDR3 regions, with RNA transcripts as the source. First-round RT-PCR with HTBI primers amplified the TCR CDR3 region. TCRdb re-derived calls from the multiplex PCR reads in MiXCR, one entry per CDR3 protein. The table has under 400,000 distinct CDR3 sequences, about 12% seen once; the top ten hold roughly 9.2%. The sample consisted of blood. These receptors came from a woman younger than 30 with Graves' hyperthyroidism.

A few counts support this clonotype. The rearrangement uses TRBV5-1 and TRBJ1-1, with D perhaps TRBD1 (6 bases). V gave up 1 base and J gave up 7 bases, with 11 bases separating them. This CDR3 is 13 amino acids long. In germline, CDR1 is SGHRS, CDR2 YFSETQ. The CDR3 DNA sequence: TGCGCCAGCAGCTTGTTGGAGGGGGTTGAAGCTTTCTTT. It is translated as CASSLLEGVEAFF.

In its sample, this clonotype was seen many times. The V call is TRBV27, the J call TRBJ2-1, with 13 bases fitting TRBD2. This CDR3 contains 15 residues. CDR1 is MNHEY and CDR2 is SMNVEV in the germline V gene (reference sequence). V lost 8 bases to trimming and J lost 10 bases; unmatched junction nucleotides: 11. The CDR3 sequence is CASYGPGLAGSEQFF. DNA of the CDR3: TGTGCCAGCTACGGTCCGGGACTAGCGGGATCAGAGCAGTTCTTC.

The V and J genes are TRBV6-2 or TRBV6-3 and TRBJ1-4, with 9 bases fitting TRBD1. The CDR3 runs to 14 residues. CDR1 is MNHEY, CDR2 SVGEGT, per germline. V trimming: 5 bases; J trimming: 7 bases; junction bases outside the gene matches: 5. Here the CDR3 reads CASSRTGAGEKLFF. CDR3 nucleotide sequence: TGTGCCAGCAGTAGGACAGGGGCGGGTGAAAAACTGTTTTTT.

Of note for this clonotype: This clone may be a read error of a much larger clone one base away. The J gene is TRBJ1-4, the V gene TRBV5-1; 7 nucleotides align to TRBD1. CDR3 length equals 14 residues. Germline CDR1 and CDR2: SGHRS and YFSETQ. The chain's CDR3 is CASSITGEEERLFF. Written as DNA, the CDR3 is TGCGCCAGCAGCATAACAGGGGAGGAGGAAAGACTGTTTTTT.

This clonotype was counted many times. The V gene is TRBV5-5, the J gene TRBJ2-1; 9 bases are a match to TRBD1. CDR1 is SGHKS, CDR2 YYEKEE, per germline (reference sequence). The CDR3 consists of 17 residues. Trimming removed 2 bases from V and 7 bases from J; junction bases left unmatched: 13. The CDR3 DNA reads as TGTGCCAGCAGCTTCAGCGCCGGGACAGGGCTTGGAAATGAGCAGTTCTTC. Translated, it gives CASSFSAGTGLGNEQFF.

This rearrangement joins TRBV19 to TRBJ1-5; the D is unclear. Trimming shortened V by 7 bases and J by 2 bases, and 12 bases separated the two germline ends. Germline V gene lookup returns CDR1 LNHDA and CDR2 SQIVND (reference sequence). This CDR3 is 14 amino acids long. CDR3 amino acids: CASTQVLGNQPQHF. Written as DNA, the CDR3 is TGTGCCAGTACTCAAGTACTTGGCAATCAGCCCCAGCATTTT.

This clonotype appeared many times. This chain uses TRBV20-1 with TRBJ2-5, with D perhaps given as TRBD1 or TRBD2 (5 bases each). CDR3 length: 14 residues. The germline V gene encodes CDR1 DFQATT and CDR2 SNEGSKA (reference sequence). Trimming left V 3 bases short and J 4 bases short, with 15 bases between. As DNA, the CDR3 is TGCAGTGCTAGGTCGGGTACTGGGGGAGAGACCCAGTACTTC. Protein: CSARSGTGGETQYF.

This clonotype has a count of ten or more. The J gene is TRBJ2-4, the V gene TRBV14, with D perhaps given as TRBD1 or TRBD2 (6 bases each). This CDR3 comprises 15 residues. Germline V gene lookup returns CDR1 SGHDN and CDR2 FVKESK. V lost 3 bases and J 1 base, leaving 10 bases between the germline ends. The CDR3 reads CASSQIGGAKNIQYF. The CDR3 DNA reads TGTGCCAGCAGCCAGATAGGGGGGGCCAAAAACATTCAGTACTTC.

This clonotype was observed many times. V is TRBV20-1 and J is TRBJ2-4; TRBD1 agrees at 9 bases. The V and J ends lost 5 bases and 12 bases, in that order; junction bases with no gene match: 17. This CDR3 is 15 amino acids long. Looked up from germline, CDR1 is DFQATT and CDR2 is SNEGSKA (reference sequence). CDR3 DNA sequence: TGCAGTGCTGCCTCTGGACAGGGGAAGGGCCATACTCAGTACTTC. This gives the protein CSAASGQGKGHTQYF.

The V call is TRBV7-2, the J call TRBJ1-4; 9 bases map to TRBD1. The J segment lost 6 bases and the V segment lost 2 bases, leaving 7 bases of the junction unmatched. CDR1 and CDR2 from the germline V gene are SGHTA and FQGNSA. The CDR3 is 16 amino acids. The CDR3 DNA reads as TGTGCCAGCAGCTTAACTTGGACAGGGGCTTATGAAAAACTGTTTTTT. As protein: CASSLTWTGAYEKLFF.

This clonotype appeared many times. Here the CDR3 reads CASSPRAGGNSPLHF. The CDR3 DNA sequence: TGTGCCAGCAGTCCCCGGGCCGGCGGTAATTCACCCCTCCACTTT. The V call is TRBV28, the J call TRBJ1-6, with D hard to call. The CDR3 totals 15 residues. In germline, CDR1 is MDHEN, CDR2 SYDVKM. V was shortened by 5 bases and J by 6 bases, with 14 bases between the two germline ends.

This clonotype showed up many times. The chain employs TRBV20-1 and TRBJ1-1, with D possibly being TRBD1 (5 bases). The germline V gene encodes CDR1 DFQATT and CDR2 SNEGSKA (reference sequence). CDR3 length equals 14 residues. The V end lost 0 bases, the J end lost 0 bases, and 8 bases lay between the germline ends. The CDR3, as DNA: TGCAGTGCTAGAGAATCAGGGATGAACACTGAAGCTTTCTTT. It specifies CSARESGMNTEAFF.

Many counts were recorded for this clonotype. The chain employs TRBV6-2 or TRBV6-3 and TRBJ2-3; TRBD2 might be the D (5 bases). V shed 4 bases and J shed 2 bases, with 10 bases lying between them. Germline V gene lookup returns CDR1 MNHEY and CDR2 SVGEGT. This CDR3 region has 14 residues. CDR3 nucleotides: TGTGCCAGCAGTTCATCCCGGGACACAGATACGCAGTATTTT. The encoded protein is CASSSSRDTDTQYF.

This clonotype was seen repeatedly, ten times or more. The gene calls are TRBV6-2 or TRBV6-3 and TRBJ2-3; D might be TRBD2 (5 bases). This CDR3 has 13 amino acids. CDR1 MNHEY and CDR2 SVGEGT come from the germline V gene. Trimming took off 7 bases at V and 10 bases at J, with 18 bases between the two ends. In DNA form, the CDR3 reads TGTGCCAGCATTCAGAGGACTGGTTCGGCGCAGTATTTT. This sequence encodes CASIQRTGSAQYF.

This clonotype was seen ten or more times. The chain couples TRBV18 to TRBJ2-1; no clear D gene. This CDR3 is 12 amino acids long. Trimming cost V 0 bases and J 9 bases, with 6 bases left between them. Germline CDR1 and CDR2: KGHSH and LQKENI. The CDR3 sequence: CASSPPRGEQFF. CDR3 in DNA: TGTGCCAGCTCACCACCCCGTGGTGAGCAGTTCTTC. Variable domain in full (rest from reference TRBV18 and TRBJ2-1): NAGVMQNPRHLVRRRGQEARLRCSPMKGHSHVYWYRQLPEEGLKFMVYLQKENIIDESGMPKERFSAEFPKEGPSILRIQQVVRGDSAAYFCASSPPRGEQFFGPGTRLTVL.

Written as DNA, the CDR3 is TGCGCCAGCACCAAGACTAGCGGGAGCAATGAGCAGTTCTTC. Translation: CASTKTSGSNEQFF. The chain links TRBV5-1 to TRBJ2-1; TRBD2 matches 12 bases. With V trimmed by 6 bases and J by 6 bases, 4 bases remained unmatched. CDR1 and CDR2 from the germline V gene are SGHRS and YFSETQ. The CDR3 extends over 14 amino acids.

In its sample, this clonotype was seen many times. The chain employs TRBV7-9 and TRBJ1-1, with 10 nucleotides matching TRBD1. CDR3 size: 15 residues. CDR1 and CDR2 from the germline V gene are SEHNR and FQNEAQ (reference sequence). The V and J ends lost 3 bases and 4 bases, in that order; junction bases with no gene match: 5. The CDR3 region is CASSFSTGGFTEAFF. CDR3 nucleotide sequence: TGTGCCAGCAGCTTTTCGACAGGGGGCTTCACTGAAGCTTTCTTT.

The chain employs TRBV28 and TRBJ2-7; 9 nucleotides align to TRBD2. The CDR3 is made up of 16 amino acids. The junction had 10 bases not matched to a gene; V was cut back by 5 bases and J by 2 bases. Germline CDR1 is MDHEN and CDR2 is SYDVKM. CDR3 sequence: CASSTLAGEVPYEQYF. DNA for the CDR3: TGTGCCAGCAGTACTTTAGCGGGAGAAGTCCCCTACGAGCAGTACTTC. Filled out from reference TRBV28 and TRBJ2-7, the complete variable domain reads DVKVTQSSRYLVKRTGEKVFLECVQDMDHENMFWYRQDPGLGLRLIYFSYDVKMKEKGDIPEGYSVSREKKERFSLILESASTNQTSMYLCASSTLAGEVPYEQYFGPGTRLTVT.

This clonotype was seen only a few times. Given a much more abundant clone one base away, this may be a read error. The conserved final phenylalanine or tryptophan is absent from the CDR3, which likely points to a read error. The V and J genes are TRBV27 and TRBJ1-1, with D possibly matching TRBD1 (5 bases). V was clipped by 5 bases and J by 4 bases, with 14 bases between them. The CDR3 runs to 14 residues. Germline CDR1 is MNHEY and CDR2 is SMNVEV (reference sequence). The CDR3 here is CASSNGGVGTEAFS. DNA of the CDR3: TGTGCCAGCAGTAATGGGGGAGTTGGCACTGAAGCTTTCTCT.

This clonotype was detected many times. The rearrangement joins TRBV29-1 to TRBJ2-7, with no clear D. There are 12 residues in the CDR3. In germline, CDR1 is SQVTM, CDR2 ANQGSEA. V shed 4 bases and J shed 2 bases, with 9 bases lying between them. CDR3 coding DNA: TGCAGCGTTGTTAGTACGGCCTACGAGCAGTACTTC. Protein sequence: CSVVSTAYEQYF.

This clonotype was detected many times. The rearrangement joins TRBV5-1 to TRBJ2-3; 9 bases map to TRBD2. Looked up from germline, CDR1 is SGHRS and CDR2 is YFSETQ. The V and J ends lost 6 bases and 1 base, in that order; junction bases with no gene match: 12. The length of the CDR3 is 17 residues. In DNA, the CDR3 is TGCGCCAGCACCTGGAGACTAGCGGTCCCCGGCACAGATACGCAGTATTTT. Its protein is CASTWRLAVPGTDTQYF.